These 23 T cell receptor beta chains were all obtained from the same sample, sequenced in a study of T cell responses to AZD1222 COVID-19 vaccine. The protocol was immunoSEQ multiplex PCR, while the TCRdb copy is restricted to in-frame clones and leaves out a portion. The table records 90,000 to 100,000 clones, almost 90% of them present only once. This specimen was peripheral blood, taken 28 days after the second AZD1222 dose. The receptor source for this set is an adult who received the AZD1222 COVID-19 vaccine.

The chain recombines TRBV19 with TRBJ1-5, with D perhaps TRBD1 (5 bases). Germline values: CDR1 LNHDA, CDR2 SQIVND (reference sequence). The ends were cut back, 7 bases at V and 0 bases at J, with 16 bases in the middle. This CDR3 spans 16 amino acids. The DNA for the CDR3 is TGTGCCAGTACCCAGGGTCGGGGAATTAGCAATCAGCCCCAGCATTTT. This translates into CASTQGRGISNQPQHF. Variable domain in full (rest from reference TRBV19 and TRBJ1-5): DGGITQSPKYLFRKEGQNVTLSCEQNLNHDAMYWYRQDPGQGLRLIYYSQIVNDFQKGDIAEGYSVSREKKESFPLTVTSAQKNPTAFYLCASTQGRGISNQPQHFGDGTRLSIL.

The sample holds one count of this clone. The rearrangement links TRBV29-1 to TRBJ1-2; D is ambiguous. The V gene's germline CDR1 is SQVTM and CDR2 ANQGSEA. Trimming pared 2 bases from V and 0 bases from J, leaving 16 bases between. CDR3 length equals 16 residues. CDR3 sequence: CSVETPLGPPNYGYTF. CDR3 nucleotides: TGCAGCGTTGAAACCCCTCTAGGCCCACCTAACTATGGCTACACCTTC.

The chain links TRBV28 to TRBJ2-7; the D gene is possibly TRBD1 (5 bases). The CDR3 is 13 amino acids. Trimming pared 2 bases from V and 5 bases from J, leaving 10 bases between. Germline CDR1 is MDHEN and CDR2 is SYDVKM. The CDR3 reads CASSLGHSHEQYF. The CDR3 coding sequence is TGTGCCAGCAGTTTAGGACACAGTCACGAGCAGTACTTC.

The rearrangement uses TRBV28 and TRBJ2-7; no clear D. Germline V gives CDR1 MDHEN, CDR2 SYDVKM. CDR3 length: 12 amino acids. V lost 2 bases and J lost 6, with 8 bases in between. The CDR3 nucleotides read TGTGCCAGCAGTTTAAATGACGGCGAGCAGTACTTC. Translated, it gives CASSLNDGEQYF.

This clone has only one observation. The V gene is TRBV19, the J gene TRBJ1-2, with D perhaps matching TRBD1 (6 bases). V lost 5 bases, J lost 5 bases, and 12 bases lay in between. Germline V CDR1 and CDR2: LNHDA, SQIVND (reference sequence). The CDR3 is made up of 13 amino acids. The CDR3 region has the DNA TGTGCCAGTAGTGGTCTGGGGGCATATGGCTACACCTTC. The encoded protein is CASSGLGAYGYTF.

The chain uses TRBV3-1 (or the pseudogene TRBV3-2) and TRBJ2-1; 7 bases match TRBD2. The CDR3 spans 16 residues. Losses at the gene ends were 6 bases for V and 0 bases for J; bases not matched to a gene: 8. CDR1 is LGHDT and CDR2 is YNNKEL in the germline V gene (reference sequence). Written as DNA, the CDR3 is TGTGCCAGCAGTCCCACCTGGACTAGCTCCTACAATGAGCAGTTCTTC. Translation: CASSPTWTSSYNEQFF.

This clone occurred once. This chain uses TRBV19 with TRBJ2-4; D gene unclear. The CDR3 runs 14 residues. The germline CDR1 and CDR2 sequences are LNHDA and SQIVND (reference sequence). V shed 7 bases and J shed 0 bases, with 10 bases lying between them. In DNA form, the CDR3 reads TGTGCCAGTACAGCAGTCCTAGCCAAAAACATTCAGTACTTC. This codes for CASTAVLAKNIQYF.

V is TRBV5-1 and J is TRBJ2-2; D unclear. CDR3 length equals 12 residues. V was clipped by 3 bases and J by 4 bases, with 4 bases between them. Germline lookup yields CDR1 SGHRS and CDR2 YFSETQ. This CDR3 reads CASSWTTGELFF. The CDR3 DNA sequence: TGCGCCAGCAGCTGGACCACCGGGGAGCTGTTTTTT.

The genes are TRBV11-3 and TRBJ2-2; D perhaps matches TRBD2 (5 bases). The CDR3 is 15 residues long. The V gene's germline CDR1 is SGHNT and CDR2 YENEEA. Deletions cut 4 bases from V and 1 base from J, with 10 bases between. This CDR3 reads CASSSHGENTGELFF. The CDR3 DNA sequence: TGTGCCAGCAGCTCTCACGGGGAGAACACCGGGGAGCTGTTTTTT.

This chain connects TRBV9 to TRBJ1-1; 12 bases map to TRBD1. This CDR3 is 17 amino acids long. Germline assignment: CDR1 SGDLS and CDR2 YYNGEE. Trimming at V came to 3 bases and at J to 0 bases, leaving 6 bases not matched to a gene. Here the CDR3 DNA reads TGTGCCAGCAGCGGGGGACAGGGGGCCTACATGAACACTGAAGCTTTCTTT. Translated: CASSGGQGAYMNTEAFF.

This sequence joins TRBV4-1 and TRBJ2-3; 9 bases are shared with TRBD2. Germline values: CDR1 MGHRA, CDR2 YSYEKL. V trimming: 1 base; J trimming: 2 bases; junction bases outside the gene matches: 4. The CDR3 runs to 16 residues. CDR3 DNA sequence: TGCGCCAGCAGCCAAGTAGCGGGAGCGGTCACAGATACGCAGTATTTT. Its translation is CASSQVAGAVTDTQYF.

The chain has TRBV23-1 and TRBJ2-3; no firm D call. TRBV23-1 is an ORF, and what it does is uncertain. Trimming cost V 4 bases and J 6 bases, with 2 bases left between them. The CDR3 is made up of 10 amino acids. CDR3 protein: CASSLDTQYF. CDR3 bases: TGCGCCAGCAGTCTGGATACGCAGTATTTT.

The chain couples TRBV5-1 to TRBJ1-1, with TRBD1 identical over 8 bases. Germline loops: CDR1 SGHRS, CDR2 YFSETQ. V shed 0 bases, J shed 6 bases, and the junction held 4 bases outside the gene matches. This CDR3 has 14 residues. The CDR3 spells CASSLGDRIPEAFF. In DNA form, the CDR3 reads TGCGCCAGCAGCTTGGGGGACAGGATCCCTGAAGCTTTCTTT.

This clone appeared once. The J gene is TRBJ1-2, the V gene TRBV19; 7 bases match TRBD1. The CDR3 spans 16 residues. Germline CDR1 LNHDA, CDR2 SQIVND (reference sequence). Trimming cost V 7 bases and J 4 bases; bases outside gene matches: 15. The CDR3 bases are TGTGCCAGTATCGAATCTACAGGGGCGACGGGCTATGGCTACACCTTC. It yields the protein CASIESTGATGYGYTF. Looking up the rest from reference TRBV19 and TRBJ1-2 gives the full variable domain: DGGITQSPKYLFRKEGQNVTLSCEQNLNHDAMYWYRQDPGQGLRLIYYSQIVNDFQKGDIAEGYSVSREKKESFPLTVTSAQKNPTAFYLCASIESTGATGYGYTFGSGTRLTVV.

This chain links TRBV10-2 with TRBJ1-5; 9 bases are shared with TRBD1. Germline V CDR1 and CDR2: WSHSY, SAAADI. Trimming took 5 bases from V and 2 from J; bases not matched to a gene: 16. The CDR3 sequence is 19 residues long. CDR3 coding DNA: TGCGCCAGCAGTCCGAAGTTGGGACAGGGCCGGTCGGGCAATCAGCCCCAGCATTTT. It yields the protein CASSPKLGQGRSGNQPQHF.

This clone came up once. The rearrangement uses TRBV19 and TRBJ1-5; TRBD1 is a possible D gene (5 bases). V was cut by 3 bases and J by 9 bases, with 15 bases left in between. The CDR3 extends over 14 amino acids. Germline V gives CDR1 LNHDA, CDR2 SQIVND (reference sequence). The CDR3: CASSIGSGTRPQHF. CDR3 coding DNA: TGTGCCAGTAGTATCGGTTCGGGGACGCGGCCCCAGCATTTT.

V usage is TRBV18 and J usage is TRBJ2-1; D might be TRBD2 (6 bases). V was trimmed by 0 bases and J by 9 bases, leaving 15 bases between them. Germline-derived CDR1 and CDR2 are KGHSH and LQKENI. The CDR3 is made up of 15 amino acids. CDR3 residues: CASSPPSVGRGEQFF. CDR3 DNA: TGTGCCAGCTCACCACCGTCAGTAGGGCGGGGTGAGCAGTTCTTC.

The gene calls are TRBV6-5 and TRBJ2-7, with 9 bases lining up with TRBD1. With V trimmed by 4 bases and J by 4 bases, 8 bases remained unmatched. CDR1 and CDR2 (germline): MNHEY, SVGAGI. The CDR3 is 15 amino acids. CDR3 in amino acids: CASSSPTGGSYEQYF. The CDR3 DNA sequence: TGTGCCAGCAGTTCCCCGACAGGGGGGTCTTACGAGCAGTACTTC.

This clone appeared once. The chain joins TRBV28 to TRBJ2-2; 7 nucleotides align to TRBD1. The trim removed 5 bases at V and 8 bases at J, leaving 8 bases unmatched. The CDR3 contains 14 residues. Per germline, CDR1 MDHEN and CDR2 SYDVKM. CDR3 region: CASSLRQGRGELFF. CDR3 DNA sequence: TGTGCCAGCAGTCTTAGACAGGGCCGGGGGGAGCTGTTTTTT.

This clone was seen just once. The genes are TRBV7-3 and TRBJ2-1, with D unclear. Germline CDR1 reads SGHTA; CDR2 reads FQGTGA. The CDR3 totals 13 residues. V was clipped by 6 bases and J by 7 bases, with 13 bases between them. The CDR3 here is CASSFSTGNEQFF. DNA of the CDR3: TGTGCCAGCAGTTTTTCGACTGGAAATGAGCAGTTCTTC. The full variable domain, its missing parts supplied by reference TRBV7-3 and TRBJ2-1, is GAGVSQTPSNKVTEKGKYVELRCDPISGHTALYWYRQSLGQGPEFLIYFQGTGAADDSGLPNDRFFAVRPEGSVSTLKIQRTERGDSAVYLCASSFSTGNEQFFGPGTRLTVL.

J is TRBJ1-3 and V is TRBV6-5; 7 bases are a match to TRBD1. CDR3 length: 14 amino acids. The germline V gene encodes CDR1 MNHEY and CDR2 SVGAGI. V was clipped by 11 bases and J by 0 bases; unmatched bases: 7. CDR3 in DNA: TGTGCCGGGGGACAGCTTAACTCTGGAAACACCATATATTTT. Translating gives CAGGQLNSGNTIYF.

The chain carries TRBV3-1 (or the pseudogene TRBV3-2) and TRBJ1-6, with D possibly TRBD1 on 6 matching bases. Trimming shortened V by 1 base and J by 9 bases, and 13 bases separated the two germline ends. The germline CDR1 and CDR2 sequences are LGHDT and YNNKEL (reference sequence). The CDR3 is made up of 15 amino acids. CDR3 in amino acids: CASSQGSRGSSPLHF. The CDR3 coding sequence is TGTGCCAGCAGCCAAGGGAGCAGGGGAAGTTCACCCCTCCACTTT.

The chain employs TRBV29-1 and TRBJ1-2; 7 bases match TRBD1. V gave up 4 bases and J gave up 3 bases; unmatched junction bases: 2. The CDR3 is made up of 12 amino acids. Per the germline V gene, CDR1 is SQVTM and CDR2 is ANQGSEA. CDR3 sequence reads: CSVATGDYGYTF. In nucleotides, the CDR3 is TGCAGCGTTGCCACAGGGGACTATGGCTACACCTTC.